This T cell receptor (beta chain) was sequenced during a study of a mutant IDH1 vaccine in newly diagnosed glioma (dated by TCRdb to the early 2020s). As for the study more broadly: In the chemotherapy-containing groups, vaccination started alongside temozolomide cycles, whereas in patients who had radiotherapy alone it started 4-6 weeks after radiotherapy. Of the 32 patients who were treated, approximately 62% were male and roughly 38% were female, and the mean age was around 43 years. For exploratory analyses, longitudinal TCRB deep sequencing was carried out in some 25 treated patients wherever samples were available. Peripheral blood was collected at six visits: V03 (baseline), V05, V07, V10, V12 and V13. Before enrollment, patients had received standard therapy of radiotherapy alone, temozolomide alone, or radiochemotherapy with temozolomide; most received the combination. Visit V12 was the week-35 safety follow-up and visit V13 was the week-47 end of study. General conclusions and limits of the study: Changes in the top peripheral T cell clonotypes picked up by TCRB sequencing did not appear to be linked to pseudoprogression. Immune responses induced by the vaccine were seen in roughly 95% of patients across multiple MHC alleles. Availability determined which PBMC samples were chosen for TCRB deep sequencing. The authors noted that analyses of patient blood samples could not be reproduced because of sample limitations.

Library preparation used the immunoSEQ multiplex PCR assay. The hsTCRB Kit was used according to the manufacturer's protocol to amplify rearranged TCR beta chain sequences. Sequencing of TCRB libraries was carried out on an Illumina MiSeq. Per the source publication's procedure: The kit vendor's proprietary platform handled demultiplexing, trimming and gene mapping. TCRdb provides this immuneACCESS table in a form limited to in-frame rearrangements. Some clones are lacking; in checked studies, under half of them reflect an unresolved V gene, and why the rest are absent is not known. The V and J calls and clone size were taken over from that table, and D and trimming were inferred from the DNA. Present in this sample are some 58,000 clones, roughly 81% of which were seen just once. The ten biggest clones cover 4.5% to 6% of the sample. In light of the paper, this sample's time point label describes: week 35, safety follow-up. Each vaccine dose, consisting of 300 ug of a 20-mer mutant IDH1 peptide in Montanide, was administered subcutaneously with topical imiquimod. Eight vaccinations were administered to patients in weeks 1, 3, 5, 7, 11, 15, 19 and 23, corresponding to visits V03 through V10. All donors had newly diagnosed IDH1-mutant astrocytomas of WHO grade 3 or 4 that showed loss of nuclear ATRX. The samples were drawn from NOA16, a multicentre, single-arm, open-label phase I trial in Germany that tested a mutant IDH1 peptide vaccine in humans for the first time. Genomic DNA for TCRB sequencing was extracted from EDTA blood using the DNeasy Blood and Tissue Kit.

The CDR3 spans 15 residues, from the cysteine through the phenylalanine. The CDR3 DNA has 45 bases and is translated from base 1. CDR1 and CDR2 are read off the germline V gene as MRHNA and SNTAGT. Trimming costs V 0 bases and J 1 base, and their ends lie 8 bases apart. With regard to this clone: What this receptor recognizes is not known. Base qualities are not provided; no much larger clone lies one nucleotide away.

The V gene is TRBV6-4 and the J gene is TRBJ2-3, with TRBD1 perhaps the D gene, on 6 matching bases. The sequenced sample was PBMCs, obtained from a glioma patient whose treatment included an IDH1 peptide vaccine. This sequence was found in a man aged 40-49 years with glioma. The CDR3 in this case is CASSDSPGGTDTQYF. The DNA sequence is TGTGCCAGCAGTGACTCTCCAGGGGGCACAGATACGCAGTATTTT.